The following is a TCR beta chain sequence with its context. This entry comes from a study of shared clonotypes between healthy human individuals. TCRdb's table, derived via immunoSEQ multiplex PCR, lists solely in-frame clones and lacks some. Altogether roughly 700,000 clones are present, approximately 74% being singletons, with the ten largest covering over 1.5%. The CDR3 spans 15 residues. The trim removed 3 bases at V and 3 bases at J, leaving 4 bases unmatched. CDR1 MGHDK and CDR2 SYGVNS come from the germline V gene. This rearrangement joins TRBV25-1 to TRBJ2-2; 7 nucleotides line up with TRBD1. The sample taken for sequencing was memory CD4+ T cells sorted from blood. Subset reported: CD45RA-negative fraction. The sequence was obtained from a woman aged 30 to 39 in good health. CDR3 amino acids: CASSDGTADTGELFF. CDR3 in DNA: TGTGCCAGCAGTGATGGGACAGCCGACACCGGGGAGCTGTTTTTT.